This T cell receptor (beta chain) was sequenced for a study of control samples from healthy donors and cancer patients. V was clipped by 7 bases and J by 13 bases, with 11 bases between them. CDR3 length equals 11 residues. The germline gives CDR1 SNHLY, CDR2 FYNNEI. Libraries were prepared by immunoSEQ multiplex PCR; TCRdb keeps only in-frame clonotypes and omits some of them. The sample consists of 63,000 or so clones, 75% to 90% of them appearing once. This sequence joins TRBV2 and TRBJ1-6; D unclear. This sequence originates from a man in his forties or fifties in good health. The specimen sequenced was blood. Here the CDR3 DNA reads TGTGCCAGCAACTCGATCGAGCCCCTCCACTTT. It encodes CASNSIEPLHF.